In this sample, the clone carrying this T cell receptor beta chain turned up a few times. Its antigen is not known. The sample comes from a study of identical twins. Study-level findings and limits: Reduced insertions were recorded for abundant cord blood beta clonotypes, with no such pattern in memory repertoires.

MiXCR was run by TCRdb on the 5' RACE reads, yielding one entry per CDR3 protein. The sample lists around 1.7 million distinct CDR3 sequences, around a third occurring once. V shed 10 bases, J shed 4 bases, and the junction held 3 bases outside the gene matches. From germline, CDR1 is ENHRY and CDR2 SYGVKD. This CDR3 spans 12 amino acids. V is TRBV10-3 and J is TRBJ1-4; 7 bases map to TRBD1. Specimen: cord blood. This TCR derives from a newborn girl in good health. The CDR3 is CATRDSNEKLFF. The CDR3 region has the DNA TGTGCCACCCGGGACAGTAATGAAAAACTGTTTTTT.